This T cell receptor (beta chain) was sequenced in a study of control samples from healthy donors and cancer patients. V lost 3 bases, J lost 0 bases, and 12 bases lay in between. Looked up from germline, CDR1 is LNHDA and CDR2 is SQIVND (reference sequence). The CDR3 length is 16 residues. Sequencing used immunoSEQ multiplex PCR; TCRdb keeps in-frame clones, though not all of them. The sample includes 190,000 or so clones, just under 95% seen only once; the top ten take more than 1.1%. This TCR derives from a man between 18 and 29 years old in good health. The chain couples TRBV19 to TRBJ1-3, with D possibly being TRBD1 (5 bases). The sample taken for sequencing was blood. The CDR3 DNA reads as TGTGCCAGTAGTATCGAAGGGGATAGCTCTGGAAACACCATATATTTT. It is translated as CASSIEGDSSGNTIYF.